These 5 T cell receptor beta chains originate from one sample sequenced in a study of regulatory T cells in long-lasting Graves disease (dated by TCRdb to the early 2020s). The receptor library was made with multiplex PCR. Data came from an Illumina HiSeq 4000. iRepertoire HTBI primers and Arm-PCR amplification of CDR3 regions were used to construct TCR beta libraries. TCRdb reprocessing: public reads trimmed at Q25 with fastp, clones called with MiXCR, in-frame beta chains kept. All rows with the same CDR3 protein become a single entry with the most common DNA and genes. The sample table shows hundreds of thousands of distinct CDR3 sequences, and around 21% are seen once. The top ten hold around 21% of the sample. The time point label, read with the paper, signifies: persistent/refractory GD, antithyroid drugs over 5 years with positive TRAb. RNA was extracted from PBMCs in TRIzol for both TCR sequencing and RNA sequencing.

Specimen: peripheral blood mononuclear cells (PBMCs), collected when the disease was refractory, from a patient treated with antithyroid drugs. Receptors were obtained from a female donor with Graves disease.

This clonotype was seen at least ten times. This chain joins TRBV5-1 and TRBJ1-2; TRBD1 agrees at 7 bases. J lost 3 bases, V lost 5 bases, and 7 bases had no gene match. Germline CDR1 reads SGHRS; CDR2 reads YFSETQ. The CDR3 contains 14 residues. CDR3 bases: TGCGCCAGCAGTAGAGCCGGGACAGACTATGGCTACACCTTC. Translation: CASSRAGTDYGYTF.

The V and J genes are TRBV4-3 and TRBJ2-7; TRBD1 aligns across 7 bases. V trimming: 1 base; J trimming: 4 bases; junction bases outside the gene matches: 7. Looked up from germline, CDR1 is LGHNA and CDR2 is YSLEER. The CDR3 sequence is 15 residues long. Here the CDR3 DNA reads TGCGCCAGCAGCCAAGTTCGGACAGGATCTTACGAGCAGTACTTC. Its translation: CASSQVRTGSYEQYF.

The sample holds many counts of this clonotype. V usage is TRBV28 and J usage is TRBJ1-2; TRBD1 agrees at 7 bases. Germline V gene data show CDR1 as MDHEN and CDR2 as SYDVKM. The V and J ends lost 6 bases and 1 base, in that order; junction bases with no gene match: 5. This CDR3 region has 14 residues. For the CDR3, the DNA is TGTGCCAGCAGGCCGGGACAGCTTAACTATGGCTACACCTTC. It translates to CASRPGQLNYGYTF.

This clonotype appeared a few times. The chain has TRBV29-1 and TRBJ1-5; D gene uncertain. This CDR3 is built from 13 residues. Trimming shortened V by 4 bases and J by 0 bases, and 7 bases separated the two germline ends. Germline CDR1 reads SQVTM; CDR2 reads ANQGSEA. DNA of the CDR3: TGCAGCGTTGGCCGTGATAGCAATCAGCCCCAGCATTTT. Residues: CSVGRDSNQPQHF.

A few counts support this clonotype. This sequence joins TRBV27 and TRBJ1-2; tentative D call: TRBD1 (5 bases). This CDR3 contains 14 residues. V lost 5 bases to trimming and J lost 8 bases, with 18 bases between them. From germline, CDR1 is MNHEY and CDR2 SMNVEV (reference sequence). CDR3 residues: CASSPIEDMNGYTF. DNA for the CDR3: TGTGCCAGCAGTCCGATTGAGGACATGAACGGCTACACCTTC.